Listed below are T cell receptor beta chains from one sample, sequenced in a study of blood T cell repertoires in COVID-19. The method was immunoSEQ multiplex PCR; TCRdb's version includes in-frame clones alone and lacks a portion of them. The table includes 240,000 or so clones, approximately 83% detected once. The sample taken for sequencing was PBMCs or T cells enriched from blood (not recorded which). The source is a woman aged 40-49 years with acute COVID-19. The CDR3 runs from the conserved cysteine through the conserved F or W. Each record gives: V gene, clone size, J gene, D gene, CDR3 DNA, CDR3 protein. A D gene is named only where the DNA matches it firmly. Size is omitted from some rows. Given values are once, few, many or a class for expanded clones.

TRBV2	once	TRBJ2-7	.	TGTGCCAGCAGTGACAGTGCCTACGAGCAGTACTTC	CASSDSAYEQYF
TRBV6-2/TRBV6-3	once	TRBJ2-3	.	TGTGCCAGCAGTTACTCCACCCCGTTAACAAGCACAGATACGCAGTATTTT	CASSYSTPLTSTDTQYF
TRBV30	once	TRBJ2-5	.	TGTGCCTGGACGGGGCAAGAGACCCAGTACTTC	CAWTGQETQYF
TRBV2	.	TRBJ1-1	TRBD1	TGTGCCAGCAGTCCCAGGGGGGCTGAAGCTTTCTTT	CASSPRGAEAFF
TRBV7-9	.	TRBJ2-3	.	TGTGCCAGCAGCTACGAGGGCACAGGGGATACGCAGTATTTT	CASSYEGTGDTQYF
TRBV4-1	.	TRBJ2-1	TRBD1	TGCGCCAGCAGCCAAGAGACTACCGGGACAGACAGCTCCTACAATGAGCAGTTCTTC	CASSQETTGTDSSYNEQFF
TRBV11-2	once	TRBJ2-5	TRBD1	TGTGCCAGCAGCTTAGTGGCAGGGGGCTTGGAGACCCAGTACTTC	CASSLVAGGLETQYF
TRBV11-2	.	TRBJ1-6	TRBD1	TGTGCCAGCAGCCTCCGGGACAGGGTGTATTCACCCCTCCACTTT	CASSLRDRVYSPLHF
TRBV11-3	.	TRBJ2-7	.	TGTGCCAGCAGCTACGGCCCAGGTAGTACATCCTCCTACGAGCAGTACTTC	CASSYGPGSTSSYEQYF
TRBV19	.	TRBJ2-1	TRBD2	TGTGCCAGTCGCCGCCCTGGGACTAGCGGGAAACAACAGGGACACAATGAGCAGTTCTTC	CASRRPGTSGKQQGHNEQFF
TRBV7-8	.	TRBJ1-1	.	TGTGCCAGCAGCCCCCCCGGACATCCTGAAGCTTTCTTT	CASSPPGHPEAFF
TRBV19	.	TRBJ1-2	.	TGTGCCAGTAATTCGGGGGGGACAACTAACTATGGCTACACCTTC	CASNSGGTTNYGYTF
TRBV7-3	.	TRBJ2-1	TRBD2	TGTGCCAGCACCCTGTCGGGGGGGAGCAATGAGCAGTTCTTC	CASTLSGGSNEQFF
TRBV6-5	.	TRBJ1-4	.	TGTGCCAGCAGCCAGGGCAGTTGGAGTGAAAAACTGTTTTTT	CASSQGSWSEKLFF
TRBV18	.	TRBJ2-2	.	TGTGCCAGCTCACCGGTCTCTAGCGCGAACACCGGGGAGCTGTTTTTT	CASSPVSSANTGELFF
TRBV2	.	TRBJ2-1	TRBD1	TGTGCCAGCAGACCGGGACAGGGGGCCTACAATGAGCAGTTCTTC	CASRPGQGAYNEQFF
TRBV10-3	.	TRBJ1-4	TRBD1	TGTGCCATCAACAACCCAAAAGACAGGGGGCGAGATGAAAAACTGTTTTTT	CAINNPKDRGRDEKLFF
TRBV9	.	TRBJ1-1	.	TGTGCCAGCAGCCCCTATGGGGGGGAGAACACTGAAGCTTTCTTT	CASSPYGGENTEAFF
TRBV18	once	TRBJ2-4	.	TGTGCCAGCTCATTCAATCCGCCCAGTGGGGCAGTAAACATTCAGTACTTC	CASSFNPPSGAVNIQYF
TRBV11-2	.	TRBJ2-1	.	TGTGCCAGCAGCCTAACCCACAGCTTACTGTACAATGAGCAGTTCTTC	CASSLTHSLLYNEQFF
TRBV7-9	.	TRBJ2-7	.	TGTGCCAGCAGCTTAATTACTAGCAGCTACGAGCAGTACTTC	CASSLITSSYEQYF
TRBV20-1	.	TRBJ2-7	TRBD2	TGCAGTGCTAGTAGACTAGCGGGAGGCGAGCAGTACTTC	CSASRLAGGEQYF
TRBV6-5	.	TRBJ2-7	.	TGTGCCAGCACCGCCAGGTTTGGCGAGCAGTACTTC	CASTARFGEQYF
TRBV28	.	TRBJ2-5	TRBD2	TGTGCCAGCAGCGAAAATCTAGCGGGAAAAGAGACCCAGTACTTC	CASSENLAGKETQYF
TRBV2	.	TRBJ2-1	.	TGTGCCAGCAGTGATTCTGTACTAGCCTATGAGCAGTTCTTC	CASSDSVLAYEQFF
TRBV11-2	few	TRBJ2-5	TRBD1	TGTGCCAGCAGCTTACTTGTGGACAGGGGGCCAGAGACCCAGTACTTC	CASSLLVDRGPETQYF
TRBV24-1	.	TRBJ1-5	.	TGTGCCACCAGTGATGACAGAGTCCATAGCAATCAGCCCCAGCATTTT	CATSDDRVHSNQPQHF
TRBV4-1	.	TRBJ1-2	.	TGCGCCAGCCTAGGAGGGGCCGGTAACTATGGCTACACCTTC	CASLGGAGNYGYTF
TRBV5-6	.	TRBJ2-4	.	TGTGCCAGCAGCTTGGATTTTGCAGGGGAGTACTTC	CASSLDFAGEYF
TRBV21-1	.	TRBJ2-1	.	TGTGCCAGCAGCAACCCTTACAGGGGGTGGGTAGGGGAGCAGTTCTTC	CASSNPYRGWVGEQFF
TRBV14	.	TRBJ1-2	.	TGTGCCAGCAGCCAAGTAACAGGGAATGGCTACACCTTC	CASSQVTGNGYTF
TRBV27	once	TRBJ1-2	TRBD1	TGTGCCAGCAGCCCCAGACAGGGGGATCGAGGCTACACCTTC	CASSPRQGDRGYTF
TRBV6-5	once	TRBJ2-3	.	TGTGCCAGCAGTTACTCGAACGGGGCAGATACGCAGTATTTT	CASSYSNGADTQYF
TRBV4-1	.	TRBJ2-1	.	TGCGCCAGCAGCCAAGACGAGCGGCACTACAATGAGCAGTTCTTC	CASSQDERHYNEQFF
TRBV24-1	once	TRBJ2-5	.	TGTGCCACCAGTGATTCTGGGGGAGGAGGAGAGACCCAGTACTTC	CATSDSGGGGETQYF
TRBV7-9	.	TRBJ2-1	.	TGTGCCAGCAGCCCAGTTCCTGAGCAGTTCTTC	CASSPVPEQFF
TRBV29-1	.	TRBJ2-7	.	TGCAGCGCGCGGACAGAATCCTACGAGCAGTACTTC	CSARTESYEQYF
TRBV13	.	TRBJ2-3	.	TGTGCCAGCAGCTCCCCGGGACAACTTTTCACAGATACGCAGTATTTT	CASSSPGQLFTDTQYF
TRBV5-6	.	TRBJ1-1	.	TGTGCCAGCAGCTTAAGCATGAACACTGAAGCTTTCTTT	CASSLSMNTEAFF
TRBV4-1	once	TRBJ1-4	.	TGCGCCAGCACCCTGGACAGTTCTAATGAAAAACTGTTTTTT	CASTLDSSNEKLFF
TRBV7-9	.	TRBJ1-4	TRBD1	TGTGCCAGCAGCCGCTCGACAGGGTACAATGAAAAACTGTTTTTT	CASSRSTGYNEKLFF
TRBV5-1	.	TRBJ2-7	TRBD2	TGCGCCAGCAGCTTGGAAGTAGCGGGGGACCCCTACGAGCAGTACTTC	CASSLEVAGDPYEQYF
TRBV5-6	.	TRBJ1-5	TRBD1	TGTGCCAGCAGCCCCCCGGACAGGCGGAATCAGCCCCAGCATTTT	CASSPPDRRNQPQHF
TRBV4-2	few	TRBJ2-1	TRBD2	TGTGCCAGCAGCCAAGAGGCGGGAGGGCCGAATGAGCAGTTCTTC	CASSQEAGGPNEQFF
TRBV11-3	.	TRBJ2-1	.	TGTGCCAGCAGCTTAGGTGGGAGCTCCAATGAGCAGTTCTTC	CASSLGGSSNEQFF
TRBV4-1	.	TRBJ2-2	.	TGCGCCAGCAGTACCGAATCTAGTGCCGGGGAGCTGTTTTTT	CASSTESSAGELFF
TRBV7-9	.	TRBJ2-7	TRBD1	TGTGCCAGCAGCCCGGGACAGTGGTACGAGCAGTACTTC	CASSPGQWYEQYF
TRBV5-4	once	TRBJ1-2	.	TGTGCCAGCAGCTCCCCAGGGGTGAGTGGCTACACCTTC	CASSSPGVSGYTF
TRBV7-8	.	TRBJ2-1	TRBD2	TGTGCCAGCAGCCCACTAGCGGGTATTTACAATGAGCAGTTCTTC	CASSPLAGIYNEQFF
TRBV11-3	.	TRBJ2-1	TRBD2	TGTGCCAGCAGCACCCGGACTAGCAGAGCGCGCAATGAGCAGTTCTTC	CASSTRTSRARNEQFF
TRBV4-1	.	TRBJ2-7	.	TGCGCCAGCAGCCAAGAAGTCTCCAGCAGGGTTCACGAGCAGTACTTC	CASSQEVSSRVHEQYF
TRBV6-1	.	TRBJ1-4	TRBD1	TGTGCCAGCAGTGAAATAGGGGGCTTTACTAATGAAAAACTGTTTTTT	CASSEIGGFTNEKLFF
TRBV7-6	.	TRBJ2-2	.	TGTGCCAGCAGACTTACTGGAGCCCCTCGGGTCACCGGGGAGCTGTTTTTT	CASRLTGAPRVTGELFF
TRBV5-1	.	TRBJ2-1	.	TGCGCCAGCAGCCTCGACTCGCCCTCTCGTAGGAATGAGCAGTTCTTC	CASSLDSPSRRNEQFF